This T cell receptor (beta chain) was found in a study of blood T cell repertoires in COVID-19. As for the study in general: PBMCs, B-cell-depleted T cells, or T cells provided the cDNA or gDNA that made up the material.

CDR1 and CDR2 (germline): GTSNPN, SVGIG (reference sequence). The V and J ends lost 2 bases and 5 bases respectively, with 12 bases between them. The CDR3 is made up of 13 amino acids. Authors' analysis steps: Scientists estimated how many nucleated cells there were by amplifying reference gene primers. This table comes from immunoSEQ multiplex PCR, and its TCRdb copy is limited to in-frame clones, with some not included. V and J calls and clone size come straight from that table; D and trimming were deduced from the DNA. The sample holds approximately 250,000 clones; roughly 89% are singletons and the top ten take approximately 1.4%.

The clonotype originates from a woman in her forties who had recovered from COVID-19. This chain links TRBV30 with TRBJ1-1, with D perhaps matching TRBD1 (5 bases). Sequenced input: peripheral blood. CDR3 coding DNA: TGTGCCTGGAGTAGTTTGGGGGGGACTGAAGCTTTCTTT. Its translation is CAWSSLGGTEAFF. The whole variable domain, filled in from reference TRBV30 and TRBJ1-1, reads SQTIHQWPATLVQPVGSPLSLECTVEGTSNPNLYWYRQAAGRGLQLLFYSVGIGQISSEVPQNLSASRPQDRQFILSSKKLLLSDSGFYLCAWSSLGGTEAFFGQGTRLTVV.